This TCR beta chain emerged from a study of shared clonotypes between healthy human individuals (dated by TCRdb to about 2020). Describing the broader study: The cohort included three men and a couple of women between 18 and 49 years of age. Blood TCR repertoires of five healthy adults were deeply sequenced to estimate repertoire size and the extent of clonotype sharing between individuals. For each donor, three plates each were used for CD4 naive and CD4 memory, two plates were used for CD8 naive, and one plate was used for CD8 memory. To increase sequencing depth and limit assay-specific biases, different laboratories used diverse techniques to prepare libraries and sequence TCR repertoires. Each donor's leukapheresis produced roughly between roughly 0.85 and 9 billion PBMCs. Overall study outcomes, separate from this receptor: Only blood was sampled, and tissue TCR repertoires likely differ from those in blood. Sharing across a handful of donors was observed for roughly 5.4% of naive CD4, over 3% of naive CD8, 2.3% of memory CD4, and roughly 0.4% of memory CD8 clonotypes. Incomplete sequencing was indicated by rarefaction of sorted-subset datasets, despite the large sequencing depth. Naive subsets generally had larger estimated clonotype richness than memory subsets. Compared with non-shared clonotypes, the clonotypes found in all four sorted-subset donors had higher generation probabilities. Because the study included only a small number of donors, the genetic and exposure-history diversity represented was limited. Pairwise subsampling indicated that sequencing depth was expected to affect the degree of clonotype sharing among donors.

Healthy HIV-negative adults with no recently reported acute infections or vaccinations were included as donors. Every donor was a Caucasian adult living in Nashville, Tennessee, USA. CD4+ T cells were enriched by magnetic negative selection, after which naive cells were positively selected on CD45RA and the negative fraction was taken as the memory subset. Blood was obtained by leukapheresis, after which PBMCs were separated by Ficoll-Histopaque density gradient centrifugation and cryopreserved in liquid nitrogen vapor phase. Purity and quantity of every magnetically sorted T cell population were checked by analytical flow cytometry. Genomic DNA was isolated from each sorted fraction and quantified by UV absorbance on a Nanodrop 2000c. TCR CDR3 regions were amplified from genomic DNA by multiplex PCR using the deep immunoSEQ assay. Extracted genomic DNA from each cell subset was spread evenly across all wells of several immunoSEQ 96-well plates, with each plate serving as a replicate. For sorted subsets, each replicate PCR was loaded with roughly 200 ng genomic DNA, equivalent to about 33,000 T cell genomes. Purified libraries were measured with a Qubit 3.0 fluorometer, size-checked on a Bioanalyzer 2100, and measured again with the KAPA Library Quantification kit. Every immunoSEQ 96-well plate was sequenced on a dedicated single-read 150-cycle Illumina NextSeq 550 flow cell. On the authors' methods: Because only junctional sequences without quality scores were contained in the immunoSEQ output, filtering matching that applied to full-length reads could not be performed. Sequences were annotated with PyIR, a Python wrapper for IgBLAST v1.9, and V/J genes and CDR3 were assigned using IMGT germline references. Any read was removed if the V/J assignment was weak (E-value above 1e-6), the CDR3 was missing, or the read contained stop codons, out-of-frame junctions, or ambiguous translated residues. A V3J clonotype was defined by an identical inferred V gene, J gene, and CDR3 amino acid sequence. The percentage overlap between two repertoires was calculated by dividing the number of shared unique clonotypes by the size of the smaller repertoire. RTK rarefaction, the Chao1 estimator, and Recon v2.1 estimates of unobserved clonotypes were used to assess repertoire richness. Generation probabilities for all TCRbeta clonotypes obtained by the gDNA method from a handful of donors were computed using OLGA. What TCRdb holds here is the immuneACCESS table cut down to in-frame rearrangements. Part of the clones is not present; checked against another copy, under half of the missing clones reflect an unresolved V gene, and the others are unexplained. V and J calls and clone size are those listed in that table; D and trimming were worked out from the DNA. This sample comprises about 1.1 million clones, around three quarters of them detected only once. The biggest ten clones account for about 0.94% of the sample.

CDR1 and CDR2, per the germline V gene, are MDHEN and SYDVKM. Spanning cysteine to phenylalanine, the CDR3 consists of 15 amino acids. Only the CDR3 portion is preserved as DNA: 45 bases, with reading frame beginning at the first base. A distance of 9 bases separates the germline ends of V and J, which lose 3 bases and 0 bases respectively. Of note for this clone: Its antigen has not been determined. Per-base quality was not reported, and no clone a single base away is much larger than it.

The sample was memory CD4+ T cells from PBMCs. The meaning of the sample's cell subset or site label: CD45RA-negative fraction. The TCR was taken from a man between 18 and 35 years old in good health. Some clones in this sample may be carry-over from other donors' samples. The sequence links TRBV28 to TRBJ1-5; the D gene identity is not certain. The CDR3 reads CASSFLGYSNQPQHF. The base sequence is TGTGCCAGCAGTTTCCTGGGCTATAGCAATCAGCCCCAGCATTTT.